These T cell receptor beta chains were read from a single sample in a study of cytomegalovirus exposure and HLA in healthy donors. TCRdb's copy holds only in-frame clones and misses some; the assay was immunoSEQ multiplex PCR. This sample's table has about 140,000 clones. Sequencing input: PBMCs. The receptors originated from a woman in her late teens or twenties in good health and CMV-seronegative. CDR3s include the opening cysteine and the closing phenylalanine or tryptophan. The order of the fields is J gene, V gene, CDR3 length, D gene, CDR3 protein, CDR3 DNA. A D gene is named only where the DNA matches it firmly.

j_call: TRBJ2-1; v_call: TRBV29-1; cdr3_length: 13; d_call: TRBD2; cdr3_aa: CSGGTSGSNEQFF; cdr3_nt: TGCAGCGGAGGGACTAGCGGGAGCAATGAGCAGTTCTTC
j_call: TRBJ2-7; v_call: TRBV6-1; cdr3_length: 14; d_call: TRBD1; cdr3_aa: CASSEGTGIYEQYF; cdr3_nt: TGTGCCAGCAGTGAAGGGACAGGGATCTACGAGCAGTACTTC
j_call: TRBJ2-4; v_call: TRBV6-1; cdr3_length: 15; d_call: TRBD1; cdr3_aa: CASSTPGQGRNIQYF; cdr3_nt: TGTGCCAGCAGTACTCCGGGACAGGGAAGAAACATTCAGTACTTC
j_call: TRBJ2-5; v_call: TRBV4-3; cdr3_length: 15; d_call: TRBD1; cdr3_aa: CASSRSTGVGETQYF; cdr3_nt: TGCGCCAGCAGCCGGTCGACAGGGGTCGGGGAGACCCAGTACTTC
j_call: TRBJ2-2; v_call: TRBV5-8; cdr3_length: 15; d_call: NA; cdr3_aa: CASSAGHATPGELFF; cdr3_nt: TGTGCCAGCAGCGCGGGCCACGCGACCCCCGGGGAGCTGTTTTTT
j_call: TRBJ2-2; v_call: TRBV9; cdr3_length: 15; d_call: NA; cdr3_aa: CASSVGGSGTGELFF; cdr3_nt: TGTGCCAGCAGCGTAGGAGGGTCGGGCACCGGGGAGCTGTTTTTT
j_call: TRBJ2-5; v_call: TRBV7-2; cdr3_length: 15; d_call: NA; cdr3_aa: CASSLAGGEGTSGYF; cdr3_nt: TGTGCCAGCAGCTTAGCCGGGGGAGAAGGAACATCGGGTTACTTC
j_call: TRBJ2-1; v_call: TRBV5-4; cdr3_length: 16; d_call: TRBD2; cdr3_aa: CASSLKSGRAWSEQFF; cdr3_nt: TGTGCCAGCAGCTTGAAGAGCGGGAGGGCCTGGAGTGAGCAGTTCTTC
j_call: TRBJ2-2; v_call: TRBV10-3; cdr3_length: 14; d_call: NA; cdr3_aa: CAITGRPNTGGLFF; cdr3_nt: TGTGCCATCACGGGCCGCCCGAACACCGGGGGGCTGTTTTTT
j_call: TRBJ2-3; v_call: TRBV6-1; cdr3_length: 16; d_call: NA; cdr3_aa: CASSDGVASSTDTQYF; cdr3_nt: TGTGCCAGCAGTGATGGGGTAGCGTCTAGCACAGATACGCAGTATTTT
j_call: TRBJ2-1; v_call: TRBV10-3; cdr3_length: 13; d_call: TRBD2; cdr3_aa: CAIRREDYNEQFF; cdr3_nt: TGTGCCATCAGGCGGGAGGATTACAATGAGCAGTTCTTC
j_call: TRBJ1-1; v_call: TRBV6-1; cdr3_length: 14; d_call: TRBD1; cdr3_aa: CASTFGPGGTEAFF; cdr3_nt: TGTGCCAGCACCTTCGGTCCAGGGGGCACTGAAGCTTTCTTT
j_call: TRBJ1-2; v_call: TRBV5-1; cdr3_length: 15; d_call: TRBD1; cdr3_aa: CASSPSGTGYYGYTF; cdr3_nt: TGCGCCAGCAGCCCATCCGGGACAGGCTACTATGGCTACACCTTC
j_call: TRBJ2-7; v_call: TRBV2; cdr3_length: 13; d_call: NA; cdr3_aa: CASSDSYAYEQYF; cdr3_nt: TGTGCCAGCAGTGATAGCTACGCCTACGAGCAGTACTTC
j_call: TRBJ2-1; v_call: TRBV10-1; cdr3_length: 17; d_call: TRBD2; cdr3_aa: CASSGPTREGPYNEQFF; cdr3_nt: TGCGCCAGCAGTGGGCCTACGCGGGAGGGCCCCTACAATGAGCAGTTCTTC
j_call: TRBJ1-6; v_call: TRBV19; cdr3_length: 14; d_call: TRBD1; cdr3_aa: CASSKTGGDSPLHF; cdr3_nt: TGTGCCAGTAGTAAAACAGGGGGCGATTCACCCCTCCACTTT
j_call: TRBJ2-3; v_call: TRBV11-2; cdr3_length: 13; d_call: TRBD1; cdr3_aa: CASSSGQGDTQYF; cdr3_nt: TGTGCCAGCAGCTCGGGACAGGGAGATACGCAGTATTTT
j_call: TRBJ1-2; v_call: TRBV21-1; cdr3_length: 18; d_call: NA; cdr3_aa: CASSKGVNKGALNYGYTF; cdr3_nt: TGTGCCAGCAGCAAAGGAGTTAATAAAGGGGCCCTTAACTATGGCTACACCTTC
j_call: TRBJ2-3; v_call: TRBV6-5; cdr3_length: 15; d_call: TRBD2; cdr3_aa: CASTPAGGPTDTQYF; cdr3_nt: TGTGCCAGCACCCCGGCGGGAGGGCCCACAGATACGCAGTATTTT
j_call: TRBJ2-1; v_call: TRBV19; cdr3_length: 14; d_call: NA; cdr3_aa: CASSIDEWYNEQFF; cdr3_nt: TGTGCCAGTAGTATAGATGAGTGGTACAATGAGCAGTTCTTC
j_call: TRBJ2-1; v_call: TRBV14; cdr3_length: 15; d_call: TRBD2; cdr3_aa: CASSQASGRAVEQFF; cdr3_nt: TGTGCCAGCAGCCAAGCTAGCGGGAGGGCCGTTGAGCAGTTCTTC
j_call: TRBJ2-7; v_call: TRBV15; cdr3_length: 12; d_call: NA; cdr3_aa: CATSRDDREQYF; cdr3_nt: TGTGCCACCAGCAGAGATGACAGAGAGCAGTACTTC
j_call: TRBJ2-1; v_call: TRBV2; cdr3_length: 17; d_call: TRBD2; cdr3_aa: CASRATSGEGSYNEQFF; cdr3_nt: TGTGCCAGCAGGGCAACTAGCGGAGAAGGCTCCTACAATGAGCAGTTCTTC
j_call: TRBJ2-1; v_call: TRBV15; cdr3_length: 16; d_call: NA; cdr3_aa: CATSHLQGFFYNEQFF; cdr3_nt: TGTGCCACCAGCCACCTCCAGGGCTTCTTCTACAATGAGCAGTTCTTC
j_call: TRBJ2-1; v_call: TRBV9; cdr3_length: 15; d_call: NA; cdr3_aa: CASSEQGSTLDEQFF; cdr3_nt: TGTGCCAGCAGCGAGCAGGGCTCTACTTTGGATGAGCAGTTCTTC
j_call: TRBJ2-3; v_call: TRBV28; cdr3_length: 15; d_call: TRBD1; cdr3_aa: CASSGRQGSTDTQYF; cdr3_nt: TGTGCCAGCAGTGGACGACAGGGGAGCACAGATACGCAGTATTTT
j_call: TRBJ2-1; v_call: TRBV18; cdr3_length: 17; d_call: TRBD2; cdr3_aa: CASSPPGGLAGYNEQFF; cdr3_nt: TGTGCCAGCTCACCCCCCGGGGGGCTAGCGGGGTACAATGAGCAGTTCTTC
j_call: TRBJ2-3; v_call: TRBV5-6; cdr3_length: 15; d_call: NA; cdr3_aa: CASSLVLQNTDTQYF; cdr3_nt: TGTGCCAGCAGCTTGGTATTACAAAACACAGATACGCAGTATTTT
j_call: TRBJ2-1; v_call: TRBV25-1; cdr3_length: 15; d_call: NA; cdr3_aa: CASSAPRGGYNEQFF; cdr3_nt: TGTGCCAGCAGTGCACCACGAGGCGGATACAATGAGCAGTTCTTC
j_call: TRBJ2-7; v_call: TRBV27; cdr3_length: 13; d_call: NA; cdr3_aa: CASSLWGVDEQYF; cdr3_nt: TGTGCCAGCAGTCTGTGGGGGGTGGACGAGCAGTACTTC
j_call: TRBJ2-4; v_call: TRBV12-2; cdr3_length: 17; d_call: NA; cdr3_aa: CASRLGWAGVAKNIQYF; cdr3_nt: TGTGCAAGTCGCTTGGGCTGGGCAGGGGTAGCCAAAAACATTCAGTACTTC
j_call: TRBJ2-7; v_call: TRBV6-5; cdr3_length: 14; d_call: NA; cdr3_aa: CASSYSTLANEQYF; cdr3_nt: TGTGCCAGCAGTTACTCGACCCTAGCGAACGAGCAGTACTTC
j_call: TRBJ2-1; v_call: TRBV6-8; cdr3_length: 16; d_call: TRBD2; cdr3_aa: CASIEVQREIRNEQFF; cdr3_nt: TGTGCCAGCATCGAGGTGCAGCGGGAGATAAGAAATGAGCAGTTCTTC
j_call: TRBJ2-1; v_call: TRBV10-3; cdr3_length: 17; d_call: TRBD2; cdr3_aa: CAISESSGRAGDNEQFF; cdr3_nt: TGTGCCATCAGTGAGTCCAGCGGGAGGGCCGGTGACAATGAGCAGTTCTTC
j_call: TRBJ1-2; v_call: TRBV4-3; cdr3_length: 15; d_call: NA; cdr3_aa: CASSQVGGASYGYTF; cdr3_nt: TGCGCCAGCAGCCAAGTAGGAGGGGCCAGCTATGGCTACACCTTC
j_call: TRBJ1-2; v_call: TRBV29-1; cdr3_length: 13; d_call: TRBD1; cdr3_aa: CSVRTGGDDGYTF; cdr3_nt: TGCAGCGTTCGGACAGGGGGTGACGATGGCTACACCTTC
j_call: TRBJ1-2; v_call: TRBV5-1; cdr3_length: 13; d_call: TRBD1; cdr3_aa: CASSSGTGGGYTF; cdr3_nt: TGCGCCAGCAGCTCAGGGACAGGAGGTGGCTACACCTTC
j_call: TRBJ2-7; v_call: TRBV4-1; cdr3_length: 15; d_call: NA; cdr3_aa: CASSQVPGVVYEQYF; cdr3_nt: TGCGCCAGCAGCCAAGTCCCAGGGGTGGTGTACGAGCAGTACTTC
j_call: TRBJ2-1; v_call: TRBV7-9; cdr3_length: 17; d_call: NA; cdr3_aa: CASSRDLARPAYNEQFF; cdr3_nt: TGTGCCAGCAGCCGAGACCTAGCGCGACCGGCTTACAATGAGCAGTTCTTC
j_call: TRBJ1-1; v_call: TRBV27; cdr3_length: 13; d_call: NA; cdr3_aa: CASSLFRATEAFF; cdr3_nt: TGTGCCAGCAGTTTATTCAGGGCCACTGAAGCTTTCTTT
j_call: TRBJ2-1; v_call: TRBV27; cdr3_length: 19; d_call: TRBD2; cdr3_aa: CASSPQRTSGRKSYNEQFF; cdr3_nt: TGTGCCAGCAGTCCCCAACGGACTAGCGGGCGTAAATCCTACAATGAGCAGTTCTTC
j_call: TRBJ1-3; v_call: TRBV6-1; cdr3_length: 15; d_call: TRBD1; cdr3_aa: CASSDRTGPGNTIYF; cdr3_nt: TGTGCCAGCAGTGATAGGACAGGGCCCGGAAACACCATATATTTT
j_call: TRBJ2-3; v_call: TRBV10-1; cdr3_length: 13; d_call: NA; cdr3_aa: CASSEPNTDTQYF; cdr3_nt: TGCGCCAGCAGTGAGCCCAACACAGATACGCAGTATTTT
j_call: TRBJ2-7; v_call: TRBV7-2; cdr3_length: 16; d_call: TRBD2; cdr3_aa: CASSPGLAGASYEQYF; cdr3_nt: TGTGCCAGCAGCCCGGGACTAGCGGGAGCATCCTACGAGCAGTACTTC
j_call: TRBJ2-5; v_call: TRBV4-3; cdr3_length: 16; d_call: TRBD2; cdr3_aa: CASSQGQREGLETQYF; cdr3_nt: TGCGCCAGCAGCCAGGGCCAGCGGGAGGGCCTAGAGACCCAGTACTTC
j_call: TRBJ2-1; v_call: TRBV30; cdr3_length: 14; d_call: TRBD2; cdr3_aa: CAWSVRLAGGPKFF; cdr3_nt: TGTGCCTGGAGTGTACGGCTAGCGGGAGGGCCAAAGTTCTTC
j_call: TRBJ1-5; v_call: TRBV10-3; cdr3_length: 13; d_call: NA; cdr3_aa: CASGEGPNQPQHF; cdr3_nt: TGTGCCTCCGGGGAGGGGCCCAATCAGCCCCAGCATTTT
j_call: TRBJ1-5; v_call: TRBV7-6; cdr3_length: 15; d_call: NA; cdr3_aa: CASSLDPNSDQPQHF; cdr3_nt: TGTGCCAGCAGCCTAGACCCTAATAGCGATCAGCCCCAGCATTTT
j_call: TRBJ1-5; v_call: TRBV11-2; cdr3_length: 12; d_call: NA; cdr3_aa: CASRGEGQPQHF; cdr3_nt: TGTGCCAGCAGAGGAGAGGGTCAGCCCCAGCATTTT
j_call: TRBJ2-7; v_call: TRBV5-1; cdr3_length: 14; d_call: TRBD1; cdr3_aa: CASSRGQGGYEQYF; cdr3_nt: TGCGCCAGCAGCAGGGGACAGGGGGGCTACGAGCAGTACTTC
j_call: TRBJ1-6; v_call: TRBV25-1; cdr3_length: 12; d_call: NA; cdr3_aa: CASSLESSPLHF; cdr3_nt: TGTGCCAGCAGCCTTGAGAGTTCACCCCTCCACTTT
j_call: TRBJ1-2; v_call: TRBV28; cdr3_length: 14; d_call: NA; cdr3_aa: CASSLEDVPYGYTF; cdr3_nt: TGTGCCAGCAGTTTGGAGGACGTCCCCTATGGCTACACCTTC
j_call: TRBJ1-2; v_call: TRBV11-2; cdr3_length: 12; d_call: NA; cdr3_aa: CAIPGRLGGYTF; cdr3_nt: TGTGCCATCCCGGGGAGGTTGGGGGGCTACACCTTC
j_call: TRBJ2-2; v_call: TRBV4-1; cdr3_length: 17; d_call: NA; cdr3_aa: CASSQEGVRGGTGELFF; cdr3_nt: TGCGCCAGCAGCCAAGAGGGGGTTAGGGGGGGCACCGGGGAGCTGTTTTTT
j_call: TRBJ1-1; v_call: TRBV5-6; cdr3_length: 14; d_call: TRBD1; cdr3_aa: CASSETGGGTEAFF; cdr3_nt: TGTGCCAGCAGCGAAACAGGGGGGGGCACTGAAGCTTTCTTT
j_call: TRBJ2-1; v_call: TRBV27; cdr3_length: 15; d_call: TRBD2; cdr3_aa: CASSFGLVSYNEQFF; cdr3_nt: TGTGCCAGCAGTTTCGGACTAGTATCCTACAATGAGCAGTTCTTC
j_call: TRBJ1-2; v_call: TRBV29-1; cdr3_length: 17; d_call: TRBD1; cdr3_aa: CSVDISGVGQGEDGYTF; cdr3_nt: TGCAGCGTTGATATTTCCGGAGTTGGGCAGGGGGAAGATGGCTACACCTTC